These T cell receptor beta chains were read from a single sample in a study of cytomegalovirus exposure and HLA in healthy donors. Some clones are missing from TCRdb's copy, which holds only in-frame ones; the method was immunoSEQ multiplex PCR. The sample comprises 90,000 to 100,000 clones, over 85% of which are singletons, and 1.1% rests with the top ten. Sequenced input: PBMCs. Receptor source: a woman between 25 and 40 years old in good health and CMV-seropositive. CDR3s include the opening cysteine and the closing phenylalanine or tryptophan. D genes are given only for firm matches. Size values are once, few and many counts, or a class for expanded clones, and some rows have none.

v_call: TRBV19; j_call: TRBJ1-1; clone_size: few; d_call: -; cdr3_aa: CASSIFAGGTNTEAFF; cdr3_nt: TGTGCCAGTAGTATTTTTGCGGGGGGCACGAACACTGAAGCTTTCTTT
v_call: TRBV7-8; j_call: TRBJ2-3; clone_size: -; d_call: TRBD1; cdr3_aa: CASSQRDRGGTDTQYF; cdr3_nt: TGTGCCAGCAGCCAGCGGGACAGGGGAGGAACAGATACGCAGTATTTT
v_call: TRBV5-8; j_call: TRBJ1-2; clone_size: -; d_call: TRBD1; cdr3_aa: CASSKLYRDRHYGYTF; cdr3_nt: TGTGCCAGCAGCAAACTCTACCGGGACAGGCACTATGGCTACACCTTC
v_call: TRBV7-8; j_call: TRBJ2-2; clone_size: -; d_call: TRBD2; cdr3_aa: CASSEGLAGRRNTGELFF; cdr3_nt: TGTGCCAGCAGCGAAGGACTAGCGGGACGCAGAAACACCGGGGAGCTGTTTTTT
v_call: TRBV5-1; j_call: TRBJ2-2; clone_size: -; d_call: TRBD1; cdr3_aa: CASSFGDRGRAGELFF; cdr3_nt: TGCGCCAGCAGCTTTGGGGACAGGGGGCGCGCCGGGGAGCTGTTTTTT
v_call: TRBV4-3; j_call: TRBJ2-1; clone_size: -; d_call: TRBD2; cdr3_aa: CASSHGEAGGSYEQFF; cdr3_nt: TGCGCCAGCAGCCATGGGGAAGCGGGAGGGAGTTATGAGCAGTTCTTC
v_call: TRBV5-1; j_call: TRBJ2-3; clone_size: -; d_call: -; cdr3_aa: CASSLIPTGIQGFIVAGGDTQYF; cdr3_nt: TGCGCCAGCAGCTTGATCCCAACCGGGATACAGGGATTTATCGTCGCCGGGGGGGATACGCAGTATTTT
v_call: TRBV19; j_call: TRBJ2-2; clone_size: -; d_call: -; cdr3_aa: CASSPSDRNTGELFF; cdr3_nt: TGTGCCAGTAGTCCGTCGGACAGAAACACCGGGGAGCTGTTTTTT
v_call: TRBV2; j_call: TRBJ2-5; clone_size: -; d_call: TRBD1; cdr3_aa: CASRRRDSAGETQYF; cdr3_nt: TGTGCCAGCAGAAGAAGGGACAGCGCGGGAGAGACCCAGTACTTC
v_call: TRBV23-1; j_call: TRBJ2-5; clone_size: -; d_call: TRBD1; cdr3_aa: CASSQSRGQQYF; cdr3_nt: TGCGCCAGCAGTCAATCGAGGGGACAGCAGTACTTC
v_call: TRBV19; j_call: TRBJ1-5; clone_size: -; d_call: TRBD1; cdr3_aa: CASSTPGTGVSSNQPQHF; cdr3_nt: TGTGCCAGTAGTACCCCCGGGACAGGGGTGAGTAGCAATCAGCCCCAGCATTTT
v_call: TRBV29-1; j_call: TRBJ2-7; clone_size: -; d_call: TRBD2; cdr3_aa: CSVAFGGGSYEQYF; cdr3_nt: TGCAGCGTTGCTTTTGGGGGGGGGTCCTACGAGCAGTACTTC
v_call: TRBV9; j_call: TRBJ2-3; clone_size: -; d_call: TRBD2; cdr3_aa: CASSAGVTSGPYF; cdr3_nt: TGTGCCAGCAGCGCAGGGGTGACTAGCGGCCCATACTTT
v_call: TRBV30; j_call: TRBJ1-5; clone_size: -; d_call: -; cdr3_aa: CAWRSGEGQPQHF; cdr3_nt: TGTGCCTGGAGGTCAGGGGAGGGTCAGCCCCAGCATTTT
v_call: TRBV28; j_call: TRBJ2-1; clone_size: -; d_call: -; cdr3_aa: CASSRRGLRARNEQFF; cdr3_nt: TGTGCCAGCAGTCGGCGGGGCCTACGCGCTCGGAATGAGCAGTTCTTC
v_call: TRBV5-4; j_call: TRBJ2-1; clone_size: -; d_call: TRBD2; cdr3_aa: CASSLSSGRAGEQFF; cdr3_nt: TGTGCCAGCAGCTTGTCTAGCGGGAGGGCCGGTGAGCAGTTCTTC
v_call: TRBV5-1; j_call: TRBJ2-3; clone_size: -; d_call: TRBD2; cdr3_aa: CASSWNIAGGQDTQYF; cdr3_nt: TGCGCCAGCAGCTGGAATATAGCGGGAGGGCAGGATACGCAGTATTTT
v_call: TRBV28; j_call: TRBJ1-5; clone_size: -; d_call: TRBD1; cdr3_aa: CASSSPPGQTNQPQHF; cdr3_nt: TGTGCCAGCAGTTCACCACCGGGACAGACCAATCAGCCCCAGCATTTT
v_call: TRBV19; j_call: TRBJ2-3; clone_size: -; d_call: -; cdr3_aa: CASSRLHTDTQYF; cdr3_nt: TGTGCCAGTAGTAGATTACACACAGATACGCAGTATTTT
v_call: TRBV28; j_call: TRBJ2-2; clone_size: -; d_call: TRBD1; cdr3_aa: CASSSLSGTGGTGELFF; cdr3_nt: TGTGCCAGCAGCTCTTTGTCCGGGACAGGGGGCACCGGGGAGCTGTTTTTT
v_call: TRBV4-3; j_call: TRBJ1-1; clone_size: -; d_call: -; cdr3_aa: CASSLTVGGEAFF; cdr3_nt: TGCGCCAGCAGCCTAACGGTGGGGGGTGAAGCTTTCTTT
v_call: TRBV19; j_call: TRBJ2-1; clone_size: -; d_call: TRBD2; cdr3_aa: CASSTTSGRGNEQFF; cdr3_nt: TGTGCCAGTAGTACTACTAGCGGGAGGGGAAATGAGCAGTTCTTC
v_call: TRBV6-1; j_call: TRBJ2-5; clone_size: -; d_call: TRBD1; cdr3_aa: CATGTGEVETQYF; cdr3_nt: TGTGCCACAGGGACAGGGGAGGTGGAGACCCAGTACTTC
v_call: TRBV30; j_call: TRBJ1-2; clone_size: -; d_call: TRBD1; cdr3_aa: CAWSPTGDYGYTF; cdr3_nt: TGTGCCTGGAGTCCGACAGGGGACTATGGCTACACCTTC
v_call: TRBV15; j_call: TRBJ1-4; clone_size: -; d_call: -; cdr3_aa: CATSSTRAASNEKLFF; cdr3_nt: TGTGCCACCAGCAGTACCCGCGCGGCTAGCAATGAAAAACTGTTTTTT
v_call: TRBV6-1; j_call: TRBJ2-4; clone_size: -; d_call: TRBD1; cdr3_aa: CASRGQGGANIQYF; cdr3_nt: TGTGCCAGCAGAGGACAGGGTGGGGCAAACATTCAGTACTTC
v_call: TRBV13; j_call: TRBJ1-3; clone_size: once; d_call: TRBD1; cdr3_aa: CASSLDGTGFLGNTIYF; cdr3_nt: TGTGCCAGCAGCTTAGACGGGACAGGGTTTTTAGGAAACACCATATATTTT
v_call: TRBV7-9; j_call: TRBJ2-5; clone_size: -; d_call: -; cdr3_aa: CASSLIASSETQYF; cdr3_nt: TGTGCCAGCAGCTTAATTGCTAGCTCAGAGACCCAGTACTTC
v_call: TRBV6-4; j_call: TRBJ2-2; clone_size: -; d_call: TRBD2; cdr3_aa: CASSHLAGVTGELFF; cdr3_nt: TGTGCCAGCAGCCATCTAGCGGGAGTCACCGGGGAGCTGTTTTTT
v_call: TRBV7-8; j_call: TRBJ2-3; clone_size: -; d_call: TRBD1; cdr3_aa: CASSLQGARPDTQYF; cdr3_nt: TGTGCCAGCAGCTTACAGGGGGCGCGCCCAGATACGCAGTATTTT
v_call: TRBV18; j_call: TRBJ2-1; clone_size: -; d_call: TRBD1; cdr3_aa: CASSRTGTGINEQFF; cdr3_nt: TGTGCCAGCTCACGAACCGGGACAGGGATCAATGAGCAGTTCTTC